This T cell receptor beta chain was sequenced during a study of blood T cell repertoires in COVID-19. Worth noting for this clone: The same CDR3 can be traced to other DNA sequences in this sample.

This table comes from immunoSEQ multiplex PCR, and its TCRdb copy is limited to in-frame clones, with some not included. The sample has approximately 170,000 clones, over 75% seen once. This CDR3 region has 13 residues. Looked up from germline, CDR1 is SQVTM and CDR2 is ANQGSEA. The J segment lost 0 bases and the V segment lost 6 bases, leaving 4 bases of the junction unmatched. The chain carries TRBV29-1 and TRBJ1-1, with TRBD1 matching 7 bases. Sequencing was done on a sample of peripheral blood. The receptor was isolated from a man aged 65 to 85 who had recovered from COVID-19. In nucleotides, the CDR3 is TGCAGCGTGGCCGGGACAGTGAACACTGAAGCTTTCTTT. This codes for CSVAGTVNTEAFF.